This is a list of T cell receptor beta chains from one sample in a study of cytomegalovirus exposure and HLA in healthy donors. Assay: immunoSEQ multiplex PCR; the TCRdb copy retains only in-frame clones and omits some. Here the sample spans roughly 150,000 clones, approximately 94% being singletons. The specimen was PBMCs. Receptors were obtained from a man in his late teens or twenties in good health and CMV-seropositive. Both conserved end residues are part of each CDR3. D genes are given only for firm matches. Part of the rows lack a size; the others show once, few, many or a class for expanded clones.

J gene	V gene	CDR3 length	clone size	D gene	CDR3 protein	CDR3 DNA
TRBJ2-7	TRBV5-4	15	.	TRBD1	CASAVSGTGSYEQYF	TGTGCCAGCGCCGTCTCCGGGACAGGGTCCTACGAGCAGTACTTC
TRBJ2-7	TRBV29-1	12	.	.	CSVAEFSYEQYF	TGCAGCGTTGCTGAGTTCTCCTACGAGCAGTACTTC
TRBJ2-5	TRBV5-1	16	.	TRBD2	CASSWERGRLQETQYF	TGCGCCAGCAGCTGGGAGCGGGGTAGGCTCCAAGAGACCCAGTACTTC
TRBJ2-7	TRBV7-6	14	.	.	CASSAGTPAYEQYF	TGTGCCAGCAGTGCCGGGACTCCAGCCTACGAGCAGTACTTC
TRBJ1-1	TRBV11-2	14	.	.	CASSFNGIETEAFF	TGTGCCAGCAGCTTTAACGGTATAGAGACTGAAGCTTTCTTT
TRBJ2-6	TRBV7-8	18	.	.	CASSLAGVDLSGANVLTF	TGTGCCAGCAGCTTAGCCGGGGTAGATCTCTCTGGGGCCAACGTCCTGACTTTC
TRBJ2-1	TRBV10-3	15	.	.	CAISPGGSSYNEQFF	TGTGCCATCTCCCCAGGAGGGAGCTCCTACAATGAGCAGTTCTTC
TRBJ2-7	TRBV18	16	.	TRBD2	CASSLTGLADFYEQYF	TGTGCCAGCTCACTTACCGGACTAGCGGACTTCTACGAGCAGTACTTC
TRBJ2-5	TRBV7-8	19	.	TRBD2	CASSLPGTSGSEVQETQYF	TGTGCCAGCAGCTTGCCCGGGACTAGCGGGAGTGAGGTGCAAGAGACCCAGTACTTC
TRBJ2-7	TRBV19	12	.	.	CASSIAGNEQYF	TGTGCCAGTAGTATAGCGGGGAACGAGCAGTACTTC
TRBJ2-7	TRBV27	13	.	TRBD1	CASGDSPSYEQYF	TGTGCCAGCGGGGACAGCCCCTCCTACGAGCAGTACTTC
TRBJ2-5	TRBV4-1	15	.	.	CASSLEGEWGETQYF	TGCGCCAGCAGCCTCGAGGGGGAGTGGGGAGAGACCCAGTACTTC
TRBJ1-6	TRBV30	13	.	TRBD1	CAWSRGRLSPLHF	TGTGCCTGGAGTAGGGGGCGATTGTCACCCCTCCACTTT
TRBJ2-5	TRBV6-6	15	.	TRBD2	CASGGAGTSQETQYF	TGTGCCAGCGGGGGAGCGGGAACATCGCAAGAGACCCAGTACTTC
TRBJ2-5	TRBV5-1	16	.	TRBD2	CASSLTSGRYQETQYF	TGCGCCAGCAGCTTAACTAGCGGAAGGTACCAAGAGACCCAGTACTTC
TRBJ2-5	TRBV5-6	16	.	TRBD1	CASSLGLAGGEVTQYF	TGTGCCAGCAGCTTGGGGCTCGCAGGGGGCGAAGTGACCCAGTACTTC
TRBJ2-1	TRBV13	14	once	TRBD2	CASSLGTSRYEQFF	TGTGCCAGCAGCTTAGGGACTAGCAGGTATGAGCAGTTCTTC
TRBJ2-3	TRBV5-8	16	.	.	CASSLLRGRAADTQYF	TGTGCCAGCAGCTTGCTACGCGGACGAGCGGCAGATACGCAGTATTTT
TRBJ1-6	TRBV9	16	.	.	CASSVGRSSYNSPLHF	TGTGCCAGCAGCGTAGGGAGGAGCTCCTATAATTCACCCCTCCACTTT
TRBJ1-2	TRBV28	14	.	.	CASSPSGSYYGYTF	TGTGCCAGCAGCCCTTCCGGGAGCTACTATGGCTACACCTTC
TRBJ2-7	TRBV10-3	14	.	TRBD2	CAIRTSGRAEEQYF	TGTGCCATCAGGACTAGCGGGAGGGCGGAAGAGCAGTACTTC
TRBJ2-1	TRBV7-2	15	.	TRBD2	CASSLNSGGYNEQFF	TGTGCCAGCAGCTTAAATAGCGGGGGATACAATGAGCAGTTCTTC
TRBJ2-1	TRBV2	10	.	TRBD2	CASSSGSLFF	TGTGCCAGCAGTAGCGGGAGTCTGTTCTTC
TRBJ2-3	TRBV2	17	.	TRBD2	CASSSYGTSGTADTQYF	TGTGCCAGCAGTTCATACGGGACTAGCGGGACCGCAGATACGCAGTATTTT
TRBJ2-1	TRBV11-3	14	.	TRBD1	CASSLGQGANEQFF	TGTGCCAGCAGCTTAGGTCAGGGGGCCAATGAGCAGTTCTTC
TRBJ1-2	TRBV2	15	.	TRBD1	CASSEGRGQRYGYTF	TGTGCCAGCAGTGAAGGCCGGGGACAGAGATATGGCTACACCTTC
TRBJ1-3	TRBV2	13	.	.	CASSFSSGNTIYF	TGTGCCAGCAGCTTCAGCTCTGGAAACACCATATATTTT
TRBJ2-7	TRBV7-9	15	.	TRBD1	CASSSPGQGFHEQYF	TGTGCCAGCAGCTCCCCGGGACAGGGGTTCCACGAGCAGTACTTC
TRBJ2-4	TRBV14	13	.	.	CASSQEAVNIQYF	TGTGCCAGCAGCCAAGAGGCGGTAAACATTCAGTACTTC
TRBJ1-4	TRBV28	14	.	.	CASSLAGAREKLFF	TGTGCCAGCAGTCTAGCGGGGGCGAGGGAAAAACTGTTTTTT
TRBJ1-1	TRBV19	14	.	.	CASIDSGVNTEAFF	TGTGCCAGTATCGACTCGGGGGTAAACACTGAAGCTTTCTTT
TRBJ1-4	TRBV7-9	15	.	.	CASSLSESTNEKLFF	TGTGCCAGCAGCTTGTCAGAATCAACTAATGAAAAACTGTTTTTT
TRBJ1-1	TRBV5-4	15	once	TRBD1	CASSPRTGGYTEAFF	TGTGCCAGCAGCCCACGCACAGGGGGTTACACTGAAGCTTTCTTT
TRBJ2-7	TRBV19	14	.	TRBD1	CASSPRDRRYEQYF	TGTGCCAGTAGTCCCCGGGACAGGCGCTACGAGCAGTACTTC
TRBJ2-7	TRBV6-6	15	.	TRBD1	CASSYSQGATYEQYF	TGTGCCAGCAGTTACTCGCAGGGGGCCACCTACGAGCAGTACTTC
TRBJ2-5	TRBV6-1	14	.	.	CASSEHRVQETQYF	TGTGCCAGCAGTGAGCACAGGGTACAAGAGACCCAGTACTTC
TRBJ2-7	TRBV6-5	14	.	.	CASSYGGAADEQYF	TGTGCCAGCAGTTACGGCGGGGCCGCCGACGAGCAGTACTTC
TRBJ1-2	TRBV7-2	13	.	TRBD1	CASSSQGAEGYTF	TGTGCCAGCAGCTCGCAGGGGGCAGAGGGCTACACCTTC
TRBJ2-1	TRBV28	14	.	.	CASVPGGFYNEQFF	TGTGCCAGCGTCCCAGGAGGTTTTTACAATGAGCAGTTCTTC